This T cell receptor beta chain was recorded in a study of blood T cell repertoires in COVID-19. The overall study: Sources were T cells, B-cell-depleted T cells, or PBMCs; the material itself was cDNA or gDNA.

In the source study's methods: Estimation of nucleated cell counts relied on the amplification of reference gene primers. Only in-frame clones appear in the TCRdb table, and some are missing; sequencing was by immunoSEQ multiplex PCR. V and J calls and clone size are those listed in that table; D and trimming were worked out from the DNA. The table records 150,000 to 160,000 clones, roughly nine tenths of them present only once. The CDR3 length is 16 residues. V was pared by 3 bases and J by 5 bases, with 16 bases between. The germline gives CDR1 SNHLY, CDR2 FYNNEI. The rearrangement links TRBV2 to TRBJ2-2, with D tentatively TRBD2 (7 bases). Sample: peripheral blood. The TCR comes from a woman in her 70s with acute or convalescent COVID-19. The DNA for the CDR3 is TGTGCCAGCAGTGACGCGGCGGGGGCGGGAACCGGGGAGCTGTTTTTT. Translation gives CASSDAAGAGTGELFF.